This T cell receptor (beta chain) was documented in a study of cytomegalovirus exposure and HLA in healthy donors (dated by TCRdb to about 2017). Some background on the complete study: In an earlier analysis of roughly 500 of the donors, 250 to 350 Gb of sequence data and 90 million to 120 million unique TCR beta sequences from approximately 180 million T cells were reported. An earlier analysis of a few hundred of the donors applied high-throughput TCR beta sequencing to assess whether each TCR beta V gene segment acted as functional or pseudogenic. On average, roughly 250,000 unique TCR beta nucleotide sequences were sequenced per donor among a few hundred genotyped donors of the cohort, with about 19% of those sequences being non-productive. Every repertoire in the discovery cohort had been generated on one and the same sequencing platform. An early release covering just under 650 HLA-typed donors comprised approximately 300 gigabases of sequencing data and around 85 million unique TCR sequences. To study patterns of TCR occurrence, a later analysis re-analyzed previously published TCR beta repertoires from around 670 donors and added high-resolution HLA genotyping. Donor age, sex, ethnicity and CMV serostatus were compiled together with the repertoire data. The number of donors typed differed by locus, with about 629-640 for A, B, C, DRB1 and DQB1, about 500 for DQA1, 600 to 610 for DPA1, and over 400 for DPB1. In a later genetic analysis, genome-wide SNP genotypes for about three fifths of the roughly 670 donors were used, and that subset was treated as a discovery cohort. Among the roughly 400 genotyped donors, under 90% belonged to the genetic ancestry cluster associated with self-reported Caucasian donors. HLA typing included class I and class II loci at four-digit resolution. The later analysis used no new phenotypic data to find candidate immune exposures, relying instead on TCR beta sequences and their occurrence across donors. The T cell repertoires of 700 or so subjects were profiled by immunosequencing and related to cytomegalovirus serostatus. The study combined high-throughput TCR immunosequencing, statistical association of individual TCRs with disease status, and machine learning to predict cytomegalovirus infection status. The study aimed to test whether signatures of past pathogen exposure could be identified by cataloging public T cell receptors. A handful of DR-DQ haplotypes were handled as single units for association and clustering because linkage in the cohort was strong. In addition to the first cohort of roughly 700 subjects, a separate validation cohort of 100 to 150 different subjects was used.

Libraries were made using the immunoSEQ multiplex PCR assay. For the multiplex PCR, a mixture combining 60 forward primers for TCR Vbeta segments and 13 reverse primers for TCR Jbeta segments was used. Amplification of the CDR3 region of rearranged TCR beta genes was performed with a multiplex PCR assay on genomic DNA. The Illumina HiSeq System was used to sequence the amplified TCR beta libraries as 87-base-pair reads. The paper's data handling went like this. Across the 640 or so repertoires, a later analysis counted tens of millions of unique TCR beta chains, 9 million to 14 million of which were shared by at least two donors. A nearest-neighbor algorithm error-corrected the raw reads and collapsed the reads into unique sequences, merging closely related sequences to remove PCR and sequencing errors. Alignment of CDR3 sequences to IMGT reference sequences was used to assign V, D and J gene segments. For a sequence to be retained, at least a six-nucleotide match to both a V gene segment and a J gene segment was required. A rearrangement was called productive if the CDR3 had no stop codons and remained in frame with V and J, and every other rearrangement was called non-productive. Following IMGT convention, CDR3 was defined as the stretch from the second conserved V-encoded cysteine up to the conserved J-encoded phenylalanine. The earlier analysis of about 530 of the donors excluded any sequence lacking an unambiguous match to a single V gene segment. In an earlier analysis of approximately 610 of the donors, V segments were called functional above 56.7% productive rearrangements and were called segregating when the between-donor standard deviation exceeded 5%. A statistical classification framework was built for diagnosing cytomegalovirus status from the catalog of TCR beta chain sequences. In a later analysis, V and J genes were assigned by comparing TCR nucleotide sequences against IMGT/GENE-DB human TR gene sequences. A later analysis assigned CDR3 sequences and most-parsimonious VDJ recombination scenarios with the TCRdist pipeline. A later analysis defined each TCR beta chain by its CDR3 amino acid sequence plus V-gene family, and excluded reads lacking a unique V-gene family. To address suspected cross-contamination and a sequencing artifact, a later analysis removed a few hundred highly shared, low-generation-probability nucleotide sequences. A later analysis calculated a clonal expansion index for each public chain from normalized within-repertoire ranks of inferred template counts. In a later analysis, generation probabilities were computed using a VDJ recombination model fitted to out-of-frame rearrangements, and the results were checked against IGoR. In a later analysis, hypergeometric tests were used to score TCR-TCR, TCR-HLA and TCR-CMV co-occurrence, with a repertoire-size bias correction applied to TCR pairs. A later analysis estimated false discovery rates by permuting HLA or CMV assignments 20 times. In a later analysis, co-occurring TCRs were grouped using DBSCAN, and TCRdist sequence similarity was added for clustering within HLA-allele-positive subsets. Co-occurrence clustering excluded repertoires with fewer than 30,000 or more than 120,000 public chains, plus five with anomalous nucleotide sharing. TCRdb holds this immuneACCESS table with in-frame rearrangements only. Some clones are missing; in checked studies, unresolved V genes explain under half, and the rest has no known cause. V and J calls plus clone size are reproduced from that table; the DNA served to infer D and trimming. Counted in this sample were about 160,000 clones; over 70% of them appeared once. More than 1.5% of the sample goes to the ten largest clones.

A remark on this clone: There is no known antigen for this receptor. An end of the junction differs from the germline gene, which may be a read error.

What the study reported, not specific to this receptor: Correlated functional status among segregating V segments might be attributable to linkage disequilibrium, but an unknown experimental factor could not be ruled out. The earlier analysis of approximately 540 of the donors excluded approximately 17 rarely observed V segments, including chromosome 9 orphons, because counts were too low. According to a later analysis, parvovirus B19, influenza, CMV and Epstein-Barr virus appeared linked to several top co-occurrence clusters. Roughly uniform sequencing depth across donors was assumed in presence/absence analyses, although this assumption may not hold. HLA typing was unavailable for some donors at each locus, so association tests used only the typed subset. The study gave a list of 150 to 200 TCR beta chains associated with cytomegalovirus. The 87-base-pair reads could not distinguish some IMGT-functional V segments, including TRBV6-2 and TRBV6-3, so those segments were excluded. Most TCR sequences were observed very rarely across donors, whereas some public TCRs were present in many individuals. A further reported finding was that TCR beta sequences accurately predicted the HLA-A and HLA-B alleles for most subjects in the first cohort. According to a later analysis, TCR association rates differed among HLA loci, with DRB1 alleles showing the most associated TCRs and HLA-C alleles showing the fewest. Strong co-occurrence of HLA alleles, especially DR and DQ, made assigning TCR associations to individual alleles difficult. In a later analysis, over 15,000 TCR beta sequences were associated with specific HLA alleles at a false discovery rate of 0.05. In both the original and validation cohorts, the classifier was reported to diagnose cytomegalovirus status with high specificity and sensitivity. A cluster of highly shared sequence variants was judged likely to represent a technical artifact of the sequencing pipeline. V-gene and J-gene trimming of TCR beta chains was associated with a missense DCLRE1C variant in a later genetic analysis, and the association was replicated in an independent cohort. According to the authors, the approach could potentially be generalized to other disease states and immunological phenotypes. According to a later genetic analysis, donors in an Asian-associated ancestry cluster had fewer N-insertions in productive TCRs than the roughly 700-donor mean. The only immune exposure information available for the cohort was CMV serostatus. Only TCR beta chains were sequenced in this cohort, and the absence of alpha or paired-chain data limited detectable features. A few of the identified cytomegalovirus-associated TCR beta chains were confirmed in vitro to be specific for cytomegalovirus antigens. In a later analysis, HLA-associated TCR beta chains were found to be more clonally expanded and to have lower generation probabilities than equally common non-associated chains. In an earlier analysis of 587 of the donors, most TCR beta V segments appeared in productive rearrangements about 90% or about 30% of the time, broadly matching IMGT annotations. A later analysis found that most CMV-associated TCR beta chains appeared HLA-restricted, with HLA associations seemingly driven largely by CMV exposure.

The germline V gene (reference sequence) supplies CDR1 DFQATT and CDR2 SNEGSKA. Its CDR3 holds 10 amino acids, cysteine through phenylalanine. Here the CDR3 DNA is all that survives: 30 bases in frame from base 1. The cohort comprised several hundred healthy bone marrow donors. Cohort members were all nominally healthy when sampled, although unrecorded immune exposures were likely present. The donor was CMV seronegative and belonged to the group of 352 seronegative cohort members. A peripheral blood sample was collected from each donor, and TCR beta sequencing was performed on peripheral blood mononuclear cells. The Qiagen DNeasy Blood Extraction Kit was used to extract genomic DNA from the blood cell samples.

This sequence originates from a woman in her late teens or twenties in good health and CMV-seronegative. The chain was built from TRBV20-1 and TRBJ1-1, with 7 bases in between that match TRBD1. Sequencing was done on a sample of PBMCs. The CDR3 is CSATGTVGTF. Here is the DNA: TGCAGTGCTACCGGGACAGTCGGGACCTTT.